This TCR beta chain was recovered during a study of T-cell reconstitution after alpha-beta-depleted transplantation in children. This clonotype was detected ten times or more. The V end was cut by 3 bases, the J end by 2 bases, with 15 bases between. The CDR3 consists of 15 residues. The germline gives CDR1 SGHRS, CDR2 YFSETQ. Library preparation (for TCRbeta) was performed with unique molecular identifiers. One entry per CDR3 protein results from TCRdb running MiXCR on the PCR reads. Of approximately 93,000 distinct CDR3 sequences listed, 7% to 10% are singletons. The chain uses TRBV5-1 and TRBJ2-7; maybe TRBD1 (6 bases). This clonotype was sampled from a human donor who donated a stem cell graft to a child with congenital amegakaryocytic thrombocytopenia. Material: PBMCs from the stem cell graft donor, obtained from the stem cell graft. CDR3: CASSWSGGGPYEQYF. CDR3 in DNA: TGCGCCAGCAGCTGGTCTGGGGGCGGGCCCTACGAGCAGTACTTC.